A single sample is the source of the 3 T cell receptor beta chains below, sequenced in a study of PD-1 blockade in mismatch repair-deficient tumors. Profiled with immunoSEQ multiplex PCR; TCRdb holds only in-frame clones, not every one. Here the sample spans 120,000 or so clones, 70% to 90% being singletons. The starting material was peripheral blood, obtained 44 weeks after starting pembrolizumab. These receptors came from an adult with mismatch repair-deficient cancer.

This chain uses TRBV12-5 with TRBJ2-7, with a tentative D call TRBD1 (6 bases). The CDR3 extends over 12 amino acids. CDR1 is LGHNT, CDR2 FRNRAP, per germline. V dropped 5 bases and J dropped 7 bases, with 12 bases sitting between them. CDR3 loop: CASGPETGEQYF. The CDR3 region has the DNA TGTGCTAGTGGTCCGGAGACAGGAGAGCAGTACTTC. Filled out from reference TRBV12-5 and TRBJ2-7, the complete variable domain reads DARVTQTPRHKVTEMGQEVTMRCQPILGHNTVFWYRQTMMQGLELLAYFRNRAPLDDSGMPKDRFSAEMPDATLATLKIQPSEPRDSAVYFCASGPETGEQYFGPGTRLTVT.

Points on this clone: The identical CDR3 is also encoded by other nucleotide sequences in the sample. The V and J genes are TRBV28 and TRBJ2-7; D unresolved. Germline lookup yields CDR1 MDHEN and CDR2 SYDVKM. V shed 6 bases and J shed 4 bases, with 4 bases lying between them. The CDR3 has 10 amino acids. The CDR3 DNA follows: TGTGCCAGCAGCCATTACGAGCAGTACTTC. Its protein product is CASSHYEQYF. Full variable domain (remainder filled in from reference TRBV28 and TRBJ2-7): DVKVTQSSRYLVKRTGEKVFLECVQDMDHENMFWYRQDPGLGLRLIYFSYDVKMKEKGDIPEGYSVSREKKERFSLILESASTNQTSMYLCASSHYEQYFGPGTRLTVT.

The rearrangement links TRBV28 to TRBJ2-2; no clear D gene. CDR3 size: 17 residues. Deletions cut 8 bases from V and 3 bases from J, with 22 bases between. Germline V gene data show CDR1 as MDHEN and CDR2 as SYDVKM. The CDR3 loop reads CASCMLVSLWDTGELFF. Here the CDR3 DNA reads TGTGCCAGCTGTATGCTAGTTAGTTTGTGGGACACCGGGGAGCTGTTTTTT.